One and the same sample provided the 30 T cell receptor beta chains below, sequenced in a study of long-term antiretroviral therapy in people with HIV. The authors ran the immunoSEQ assay, v3.0, at survey level. Only in-frame clones appear in the TCRdb table, and some are missing; sequencing was by immunoSEQ multiplex PCR. Here the sample spans 20,000 or so clones, under 90% being singletons. The material sequenced was unsorted PBMCs, taken at the start of antiretroviral therapy, before treatment. All receptors derive from a woman between 18 and 29 years old with HIV.

The chain joins TRBV28 to TRBJ1-5; 8 bases are shared with TRBD1. The CDR3 loop spans 17 amino acids. The V and J ends lost 5 bases and 6 bases, in that order; junction bases with no gene match: 15. Germline V gene data show CDR1 as MDHEN and CDR2 as SYDVKM. In DNA, the CDR3 is TGTGCCAGCAGTCCAACGGGACAGGATCTTTTCAGTCAGCCCCAGCATTTT. Its translation is CASSPTGQDLFSQPQHF.

The chain combines TRBV4-2 with TRBJ2-3; weak D call: TRBD2 (6 bases). V lost 4 bases, J lost 2 bases, and 10 bases lay in between. The CDR3 covers 14 residues. Germline V CDR1 and CDR2: LGHNA, YNFKEQ. CDR3 in amino acids: CASSRGVLTDTQYF. CDR3 DNA: TGTGCCAGCAGCCGGGGGGTCCTCACAGATACGCAGTATTTT.

The J gene is TRBJ1-1, the V gene TRBV27; no definite D call. Trimming took off 0 bases at V and 2 bases at J, with 4 bases between the two ends. The CDR3 has 13 amino acids. CDR1 is MNHEY and CDR2 is SMNVEV in the germline V gene (reference sequence). The CDR3 DNA is TGTGCCAGCAGTTTATCATACAACACTGAAGCTTTCTTT. Translation gives CASSLSYNTEAFF.

This chain links TRBV27 with TRBJ1-5; a possible D gene is TRBD1 (5 bases). The CDR3 loop spans 14 amino acids. CDR1 is MNHEY and CDR2 is SMNVEV in the germline V gene (reference sequence). V lost 2 bases and J lost 5, with 10 bases in between. The CDR3 bases are TGTGCCAGCAGTTTAACAGGAGGGGATCAGCCCCAGCATTTT. This gives the protein CASSLTGGDQPQHF.

The DNA of the CDR3 is TGTGCCAGCAGCCAACAGACTAGCGGGGGAGGGACAGATACGCAGTATTTT. Amino acids: CASSQQTSGGGTDTQYF. The rearrangement links TRBV4-2 to TRBJ2-3; the match to TRBD2 covers 12 bases. This CDR3 is built from 17 residues. Trimming cost V 2 bases and J 3 bases; bases outside gene matches: 6. Germline loops: CDR1 LGHNA, CDR2 YNFKEQ.

The chain links TRBV18 to TRBJ2-1, with 7 bases that match TRBD2. After removal of 3 bases from V and 13 bases from J, the junction contained 12 bases not matched to a gene. Germline V gene lookup returns CDR1 KGHSH and CDR2 LQKENI. The CDR3 is 14 residues long. The CDR3 DNA reads TGTGCCAGCTCACCGAACCGGGGGGATTGGGAACAGTTCTTC. Encoded protein: CASSPNRGDWEQFF.

V gene TRBV28 combines with J gene TRBJ2-2; 8 bases line up with TRBD2. Germline loops: CDR1 MDHEN, CDR2 SYDVKM. This CDR3 is 14 amino acids long. V gave up 6 bases and J gave up 3 bases; unmatched junction bases: 3. CDR3 sequence reads: CASSLAGDTGELFF. Written as DNA, the CDR3 is TGTGCCAGCAGCCTAGCGGGTGACACCGGGGAGCTGTTTTTT.

CDR3 region: CSVARGRADTQYF. As DNA, the CDR3 is TGCAGCGTTGCCCGCGGGAGAGCCGATACGCAGTATTTT. This chain joins TRBV29-1 and TRBJ2-3; TRBD2 agrees at 7 bases. The CDR3 consists of 13 residues. The ends lost 4 bases at V and 6 bases at J; junction bases unmatched: 7. Germline values: CDR1 SQVTM, CDR2 ANQGSEA.

The V gene is TRBV28, the J gene TRBJ1-2, with 9 positions matching TRBD1. The CDR3 extends over 15 amino acids. Germline CDR1 is MDHEN and CDR2 is SYDVKM. Trimming took 8 bases from V and 7 from J; bases not matched to a gene: 14. DNA for the CDR3: TGTGCCAGCCGACCCCTCCGGGACAGGGAGCCTGGCTACACCTTC. Translating gives CASRPLRDREPGYTF.

The gene calls are TRBV11-2 and TRBJ1-1; D remains ambiguous. Trimming removed 1 base from V and 7 bases from J, with 10 bases in between. Germline assignment: CDR1 SGHAT and CDR2 FQNNGV. This CDR3 comprises 13 residues. The CDR3 sequence: CASSLGIGNEAFF. In DNA form, the CDR3 reads TGTGCCAGCAGCTTAGGTATAGGAAATGAAGCTTTCTTT.

This clone turned up a few times. The chain couples TRBV28 to TRBJ1-2; D possibly corresponds to TRBD1 (5 bases). V lost 7 bases and J 7 bases, leaving 13 bases between the germline ends. This CDR3 is 12 amino acids long. Germline-derived CDR1 and CDR2 are MDHEN and SYDVKM. CDR3 sequence: CASTSPGAGYTF. Here the CDR3 DNA reads TGTGCCAGCACCTCCCCCGGGGCTGGCTACACCTTC.

This chain uses TRBV28 with TRBJ2-7; no clear D gene. The germline CDR1 and CDR2 sequences are MDHEN and SYDVKM. The length of the CDR3 is 13 residues. V was clipped by 1 base and J by 6 bases, with 10 bases between them. CDR3 protein: CASSLSVRGEQYF. The DNA of the CDR3 is TGTGCCAGCAGTTTATCAGTCAGAGGCGAGCAGTACTTC.

The chain couples TRBV4-1 to TRBJ2-1, with 11 bases aligning to TRBD2. CDR3 length: 15 amino acids. Germline V gene data show CDR1 as MGHRA and CDR2 as YSYEKL. The trim removed 4 bases at V and 4 bases at J, leaving 3 bases unmatched. In DNA, the CDR3 is TGCGCCAGCAGCCCGACTAGCGGGGAATACAATGAGCAGTTCTTC. It encodes CASSPTSGEYNEQFF.

The chain combines TRBV6-5 with TRBJ1-3; 9 bases are a match to TRBD1. J gave up 2 bases and V 5 bases, and 4 bases lay outside the gene matches. Germline CDR1 and CDR2: MNHEY and SVGAGI. The CDR3 totals 15 residues. The CDR3 DNA reads TGTGCCAGCAGTCGGGACAGGGAAGCTGGAAACACCATATATTTT. It codes for CASSRDREAGNTIYF.

By share, this clone counts as medium-sized. The genes are TRBV10-1 and TRBJ1-3, with D hard to call. Germline CDR1 reads WNHNN; CDR2 reads SYGVQD (reference sequence). V lost 7 bases, J lost 2 bases, and 9 bases lay in between. This CDR3 region has 13 residues. CDR3 residues: CASTNTPGNTIYF. The CDR3 region has the DNA TGCGCCAGCACAAACACGCCTGGAAACACCATATATTTT.

The chain joins TRBV27 to TRBJ2-7, with TRBD1 as a possible D gene (5 bases). The CDR3 runs 15 residues. Trimming pared 5 bases from V and 3 bases from J, leaving 17 bases between. The V gene's germline CDR1 is MNHEY and CDR2 SMNVEV (reference sequence). The CDR3 is CASSRSAPRGYEQYF. As DNA, the CDR3 is TGTGCCAGCAGTCGCTCAGCGCCAAGGGGCTACGAGCAGTACTTC.

V is TRBV5-1 and J is TRBJ1-1; D is unresolved. Deletions cut 4 bases from V and 4 bases from J, with 11 bases between. This CDR3 has 13 amino acids. Germline CDR1 is SGHRS and CDR2 is YFSETQ. The CDR3 DNA sequence: TGCGCCAGCAGCACGAACCAAGGCACTGAAGCTTTCTTT. Its translation is CASSTNQGTEAFF.

The chain joins TRBV7-8 to TRBJ2-1; 12 bases map to TRBD2. CDR3 length: 16 amino acids. The trim removed 7 bases at V and 6 bases at J, leaving 10 bases unmatched. Germline V gene lookup returns CDR1 SGHVS and CDR2 FQNEAQ. This CDR3 reads CASTTSGGYSGNEQFF. The CDR3 DNA is TGTGCCAGCACTACTAGCGGGGGGTATTCCGGCAATGAGCAGTTCTTC.

This chain links TRBV27 with TRBJ2-7; D is unresolved. V lost 3 bases and J lost 5, with 8 bases in between. CDR3 size: 12 residues. Germline V gene data show CDR1 as MNHEY and CDR2 as SMNVEV (reference sequence). CDR3 DNA sequence: TGTGCCAGCAGTTTCATAGGGAACGAGCAGTACTTC. This translates into CASSFIGNEQYF.

V and J are TRBV5-5 and TRBJ1-4, with TRBD1 matching 8 bases. The CDR3 covers 16 residues. V shed 4 bases and J 15 bases; nucleotides not matched to a gene: 20. Germline V gene lookup returns CDR1 SGHKS and CDR2 YYEKEE (reference sequence). This CDR3 reads CASSPARGTGPPKVFF. In DNA, the CDR3 is TGTGCCAGCAGCCCTGCTAGGGGGACAGGTCCTCCTAAGGTGTTTTTT.

The chain links TRBV18 to TRBJ1-2; D gene unclear. V gave up 6 bases and J gave up 4 bases, with 12 bases separating them. This CDR3 contains 13 residues. In germline, CDR1 is KGHSH, CDR2 LQKENI. The CDR3 region has the DNA TGTGCCAGCTCGCCGGACGGAACCTATGGCTACACCTTC. It translates to CASSPDGTYGYTF.

This sequence joins TRBV14 and TRBJ2-7, with 10 nucleotides matching TRBD2. This CDR3 has 15 amino acids. Germline CDR1 reads SGHDN; CDR2 reads FVKESK. V dropped 2 bases and J dropped 3; count of bases not matched to a gene: 4. Here the CDR3 DNA reads TGTGCCAGCAGCCAACCTAGCGGGGGCTACTACGAGCAGTACTTC. Protein: CASSQPSGGYYEQYF.

CDR3 nucleotides: TGTGCCAGCAGACCGACAGGGAGGAATCAGCCCCAGCATTTT. Its protein product is CASRPTGRNQPQHF. V is TRBV6-5 and J is TRBJ1-5; 7 positions match TRBD1. Germline CDR1 reads MNHEY; CDR2 reads SVGAGI. CDR3 length: 14 residues. V lost 6 bases and J lost 4; bases outside the gene matches: 6.

V gene TRBV18 combines with J gene TRBJ2-2, with 12 bases aligning to TRBD2. The CDR3 runs 20 residues. V was pared by 2 bases and J by 5 bases, with 15 bases of the junction left unmatched. The germline gives CDR1 KGHSH, CDR2 LQKENI. CDR3 residues: CASSPITSGRFALETGELFF. The CDR3 nucleotides read TGTGCCAGCTCACCAATAACTAGCGGGAGGTTCGCTCTGGAGACCGGGGAGCTGTTTTTT.

Here the CDR3 reads CASKGLQGPGELFF. CDR3 DNA sequence: TGTGCCAGCAAGGGACTCCAGGGCCCCGGGGAGCTGTTTTTT. The chain carries TRBV2 and TRBJ2-2, with a tentative D call TRBD2 (6 bases). Trimming cost V 7 bases and J 6 bases, with 15 bases left between them. This CDR3 is 14 amino acids long. CDR1 and CDR2 from the germline V gene are SNHLY and FYNNEI.

CDR3: CASSFGGNSPLHF. CDR3 nucleotides: TGTGCCAGCAGCTTCGGGGGTAATTCACCCCTCCACTTT. V gene TRBV13 combines with J gene TRBJ1-6; a weak D match, TRBD1 (5 bases). Germline assignment: CDR1 PRHDT and CDR2 FYEKMQ (reference sequence). The CDR3 loop spans 13 amino acids. With 3 bases removed from V and 6 bases from J, the gap between germline ends came to 6 bases. The full variable domain, rest sourced from reference TRBV13 and TRBJ1-6, is AAGVIQSPRHLIKEKRETATLKCYPIPRHDTVYWYQQGPGQDPQFLISFYEKMQSDKGSIPDRFSAQQFSDYHSELNMSSLELGDSALYFCASSFGGNSPLHFGNGTRLTVT.

The rearrangement uses TRBV28 and TRBJ1-2; D unresolved. CDR1 is MDHEN and CDR2 is SYDVKM in the germline V gene. The ends were cut back, 8 bases at V and 5 bases at J, with 12 bases in the middle. The length of the CDR3 is 12 residues. CDR3 region: CASETASYGYTF. The CDR3 nucleotides read TGTGCCAGCGAAACAGCTTCATATGGCTACACCTTC.

The J gene is TRBJ2-3, the V gene TRBV20-1; D uncertain. Germline assignment: CDR1 DFQATT and CDR2 SNEGSKA (reference sequence). V dropped 5 bases and J dropped 4 bases, with 4 bases sitting between them. The CDR3 totals 10 residues. CDR3 DNA: TGCAGTGCTCCCGCAGATACGCAGTATTTT. It is translated as CSAPADTQYF.

The chain links TRBV5-1 to TRBJ1-2; TRBD1 might be the D (5 bases). V was clipped by 0 bases and J by 6 bases, with 12 bases between them. Per germline, CDR1 SGHRS and CDR2 YFSETQ. This CDR3 spans 14 amino acids. CDR3 in amino acids: CASSLALGTDGYTF. CDR3 coding DNA: TGCGCCAGCAGCTTGGCCCTGGGGACGGATGGCTACACCTTC.

The J gene is TRBJ1-4, the V gene TRBV28; TRBD1 agrees at 7 bases. Germline V gene sequence: CDR1 MDHEN, CDR2 SYDVKM. The ends lost 6 bases at V and 8 bases at J; junction bases unmatched: 6. The length of the CDR3 is 13 residues. This CDR3 reads CASSDRVEEKLFF. The CDR3 coding sequence is TGTGCCAGCAGCGACAGGGTAGAGGAAAAACTGTTTTTT.